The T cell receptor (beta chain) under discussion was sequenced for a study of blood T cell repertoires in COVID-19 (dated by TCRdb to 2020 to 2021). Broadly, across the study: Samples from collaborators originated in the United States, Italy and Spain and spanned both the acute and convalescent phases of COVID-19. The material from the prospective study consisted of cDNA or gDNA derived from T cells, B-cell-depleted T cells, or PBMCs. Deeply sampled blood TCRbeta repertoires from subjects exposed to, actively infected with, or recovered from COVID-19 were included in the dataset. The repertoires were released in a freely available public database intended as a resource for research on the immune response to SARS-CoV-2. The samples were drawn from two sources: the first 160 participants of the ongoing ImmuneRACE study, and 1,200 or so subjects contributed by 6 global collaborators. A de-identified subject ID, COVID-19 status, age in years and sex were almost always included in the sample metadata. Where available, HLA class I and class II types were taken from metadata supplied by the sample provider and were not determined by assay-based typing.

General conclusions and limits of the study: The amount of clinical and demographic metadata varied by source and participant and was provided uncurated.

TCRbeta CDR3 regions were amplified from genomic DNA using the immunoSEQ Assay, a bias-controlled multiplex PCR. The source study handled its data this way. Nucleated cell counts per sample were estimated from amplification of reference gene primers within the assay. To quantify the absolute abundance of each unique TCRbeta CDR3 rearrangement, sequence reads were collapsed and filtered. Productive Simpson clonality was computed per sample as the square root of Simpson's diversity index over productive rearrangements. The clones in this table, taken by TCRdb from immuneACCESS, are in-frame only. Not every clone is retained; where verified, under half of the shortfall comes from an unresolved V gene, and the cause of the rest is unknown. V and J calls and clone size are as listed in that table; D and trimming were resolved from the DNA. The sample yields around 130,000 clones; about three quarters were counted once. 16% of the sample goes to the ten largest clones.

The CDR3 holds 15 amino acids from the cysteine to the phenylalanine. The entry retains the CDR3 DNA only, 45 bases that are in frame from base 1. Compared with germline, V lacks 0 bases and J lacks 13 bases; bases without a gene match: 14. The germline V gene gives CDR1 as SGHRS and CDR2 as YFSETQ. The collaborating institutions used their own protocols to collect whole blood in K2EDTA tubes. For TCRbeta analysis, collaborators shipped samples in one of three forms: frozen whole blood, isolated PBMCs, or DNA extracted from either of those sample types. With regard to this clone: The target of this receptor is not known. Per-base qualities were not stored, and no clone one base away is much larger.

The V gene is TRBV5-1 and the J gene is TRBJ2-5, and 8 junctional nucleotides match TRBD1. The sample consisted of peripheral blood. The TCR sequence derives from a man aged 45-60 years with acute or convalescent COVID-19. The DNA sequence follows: TGCGCCAGCAGCTTGGTCCCCCGACAGGGGATGTTGTGGTACTTC. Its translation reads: CASSLVPRQGMLWYF.